What follows is one T cell receptor beta chain and its context. This record belongs to a study of blood T cell repertoires in COVID-19. Sequenced by immunoSEQ multiplex PCR; TCRdb stores in-frame clones only, minus some. The data hold over 350,000 clones, with about nine tenths observed a single time. Germline V gene lookup returns CDR1 SGHTA and CDR2 FQGNSA. Trimming pared 1 base from V and 5 bases from J, leaving 8 bases between. The CDR3 extends over 13 amino acids. The clonotype originates from a woman aged 25 to 45 with active or convalescent COVID-19. V and J are TRBV7-2 and TRBJ1-2; D is uncertain. Sequenced material: peripheral blood. CDR3 protein: CASSLGDKYGYTF. CDR3 in DNA: TGTGCCAGCAGCTTAGGAGACAAGTATGGCTACACCTTC. The full variable domain, in which reference TRBV7-2 and TRBJ1-2 provide the parts outside the CDR3, is GAGVSQSPSNKVTEKGKDVELRCDPISGHTALYWYRQSLGQGLEFLIYFQGNSAPDKSGLPSDRFSAERTGGSVSTLTIQRTQQEDSAVYLCASSLGDKYGYTFGSGTRLTVV.